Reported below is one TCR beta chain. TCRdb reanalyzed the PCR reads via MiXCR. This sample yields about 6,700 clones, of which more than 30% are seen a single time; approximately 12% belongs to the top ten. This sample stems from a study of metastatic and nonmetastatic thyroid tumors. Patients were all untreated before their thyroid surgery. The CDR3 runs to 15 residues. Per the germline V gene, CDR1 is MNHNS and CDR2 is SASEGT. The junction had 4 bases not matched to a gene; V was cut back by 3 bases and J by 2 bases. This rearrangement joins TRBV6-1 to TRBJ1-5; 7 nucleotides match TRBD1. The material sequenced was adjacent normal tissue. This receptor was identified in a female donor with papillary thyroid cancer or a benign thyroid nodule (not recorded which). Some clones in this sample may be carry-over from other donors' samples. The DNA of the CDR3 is TGTGCCAGCAGTGAGACAGGGATGGGCAATCAGCCCCAGCATTTT. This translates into CASSETGMGNQPQHF.